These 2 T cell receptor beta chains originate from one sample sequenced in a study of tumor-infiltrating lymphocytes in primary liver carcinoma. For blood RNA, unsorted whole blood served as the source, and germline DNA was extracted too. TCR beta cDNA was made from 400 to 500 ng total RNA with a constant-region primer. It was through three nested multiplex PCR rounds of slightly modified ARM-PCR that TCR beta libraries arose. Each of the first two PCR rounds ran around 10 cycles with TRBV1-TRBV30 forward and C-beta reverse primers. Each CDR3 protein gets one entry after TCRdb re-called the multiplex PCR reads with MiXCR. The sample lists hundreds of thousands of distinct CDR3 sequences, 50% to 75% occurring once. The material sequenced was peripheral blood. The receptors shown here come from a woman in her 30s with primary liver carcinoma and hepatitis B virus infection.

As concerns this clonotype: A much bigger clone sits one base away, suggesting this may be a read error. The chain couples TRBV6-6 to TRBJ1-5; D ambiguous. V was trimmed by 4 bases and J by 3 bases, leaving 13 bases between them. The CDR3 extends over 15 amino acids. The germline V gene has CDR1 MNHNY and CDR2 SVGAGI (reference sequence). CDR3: CASSFDMGYNQPQHF. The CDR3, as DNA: TGTGCCAGCAGTTTTGACATGGGGTACAATCAGCCCCAGCATTTT.

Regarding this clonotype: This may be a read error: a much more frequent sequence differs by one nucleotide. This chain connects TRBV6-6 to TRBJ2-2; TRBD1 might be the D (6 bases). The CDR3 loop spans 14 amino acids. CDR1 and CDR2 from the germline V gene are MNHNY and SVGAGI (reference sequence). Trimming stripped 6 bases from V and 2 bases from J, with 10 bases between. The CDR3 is CASRKDSNTGELFF. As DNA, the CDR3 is TGTGCCAGCAGGAAGGACAGTAACACCGGGGAGCTGTTTTTT.